This TCR beta chain is drawn from a study of identical twins (dated by TCRdb to 2015 to 2016). The study in broad terms: To test whether fetal clonotypes persist, the study used deep sequencing on TCR alpha and beta repertoires from monozygotic twins, unrelated adults of various ages, and cord blood. To rule out contamination, replicate twin experiments were performed at different times with different library preparation protocols.

On the study overall, not on this receptor specifically: Out-of-frame TCR alpha sharing in monozygotic twins was systematically underestimated by recombination models, whereas sharing between unrelated individuals was in agreement with the recombination models. Out-of-frame TCR alpha sequences shared between twins showed an excess of low generation-probability sequences compared with coincidental sharing between unrelated individuals. Because the same donors could not be followed over many years, conclusions were based on cross-sectional statistical analysis. Zero-insertion analyses could be partly confounded by invariant T cells such as MAIT and iNKT, although diverse VJ usage argued against such confounding for most clonotypes. Fewer insertions were carried by abundant cord blood beta clonotypes; a weaker similar trend was observed in young adult naive repertoires, while no such trend was observed in memory repertoires. A weaker excess of twin sharing was found in beta out-of-frame sequences because the signal-to-noise ratio was lowered by fewer shared sequences.

The sample holds a few counts of this clonotype. The clone's antigen remains unknown. No base qualities exist here, and no much larger clone lies one base off it. V ends up 5 bases short and J 6 bases short, with an unmatched junction base count of 5. Taken from cysteine to phenylalanine, the CDR3 has 16 residues. The entry retains the CDR3 DNA only, 48 bases that are in frame from base 1. CDR1 and CDR2 were assigned from the germline V gene as SGHVS and FNYEAQ. All donors were healthy Caucasians. Three pairs of female monozygotic twins, all aged 18 to 29 years, made up the twin cohort. The RNA used for TCR libraries was isolated from peripheral blood mononuclear cells. Receptor amplification or capture employed 5' RACE. The data were produced on an Illumina HiSeq 2000. A universal primer binding site was introduced by template switching, and a unique molecular identifier was present in the final cDNA, enabling accurate counting of TCR cDNA molecules. Specific primers in the conserved constant-segment region were used to synthesize first-strand cDNA for the TCR alpha and beta chains. To control for contamination, each cDNA library was double barcoded with a SMART-Mk sample barcode plus Illumina barcodes. TruSeq adapter sequences, together with Illumina sample barcodes, were added in two successive PCR steps. TCR alpha and beta cDNA libraries were sequenced on the Illumina HiSeq platform with custom primers. The study's processing was this. MiGEC processed the raw reads to extract unique molecular identifiers, while MiXCR was used to determine the CDR3 positions. For each individual, recombination models were inferred using an EM algorithm with the repgenHMM and IGoR tools. The analysis of shared clonotypes was done with the tcR package in R, with sharing normalized by the product of cloneset sizes. To study raw recombination without the effects of thymic and clonal selection, out-of-frame nonproductive sequences were analyzed. The raw public data were reprocessed by TCRdb itself: fastp quality trimming at Q25, MiXCR clonotype calling, in-frame beta chains only. Every distinct CDR3 protein forms one entry, paired with its most common genes and DNA. The V and J calls and clone size come from TCRdb's table, not from the authors' own analysis. Across this sample there are hundreds of thousands of distinct CDR3 sequences, with 12% seen only once. Together, the top ten hold around 1.5% of the sample.

The data also belong to a second study, concerning yellow fever vaccine responses in identical twins. Per that second paper: The T cell response to vaccination in identical twins was reported by the authors to appear partly convergent and partly personalized. In identical twins, the study followed T cell clones that responded to the vaccine with precision.

Sequenced material: PBMCs. The receptor comes from a woman aged 18-35 years in good health. The V gene is TRBV7-6 and the J gene is TRBJ2-2, with TRBD2 matching 14 junction bases. The CDR3 is CASSPGLAGAAGELFF. The DNA sequence follows: TGTGCCAGCAGCCCGGGACTAGCGGGAGCGGCCGGGGAGCTGTTTTTT.